The clone carrying this T cell receptor beta chain was observed once. Trimming removed 4 bases from V and 1 base from J, with 11 bases in between. Germline CDR1 SGDLS, CDR2 YYNGEE. This CDR3 spans 14 amino acids. Clinical history reported by participants formed the basis on which cohorts were assigned. Individuals in the exposed group had encountered a COVID-19 case within 2 weeks preceding study entry. The sample belongs to a study of blood T cell repertoires in COVID-19. Looking at the study overall: Spain, Italy and the United States supplied samples that represented acute and convalescent COVID-19. PBMCs, B-cell-depleted T cells, or T cells provided the cDNA or gDNA that made up the material.

The assay was immunoSEQ multiplex PCR, and TCRdb's table has in-frame clones only and misses some. The repertoire holds 150,000 or so clones, with approximately 90% as singletons. This receptor was obtained from a woman aged 35 to 49 who had been exposed to COVID-19. Sequenced material: PBMCs or T cells enriched from blood (not recorded which). The V and J genes are TRBV9 and TRBJ1-1; D gene unclear. DNA of the CDR3: TGTGCCAGCAGCCCGGGATTAGGGAACACTGAAGCTTTCTTT. Protein sequence: CASSPGLGNTEAFF.